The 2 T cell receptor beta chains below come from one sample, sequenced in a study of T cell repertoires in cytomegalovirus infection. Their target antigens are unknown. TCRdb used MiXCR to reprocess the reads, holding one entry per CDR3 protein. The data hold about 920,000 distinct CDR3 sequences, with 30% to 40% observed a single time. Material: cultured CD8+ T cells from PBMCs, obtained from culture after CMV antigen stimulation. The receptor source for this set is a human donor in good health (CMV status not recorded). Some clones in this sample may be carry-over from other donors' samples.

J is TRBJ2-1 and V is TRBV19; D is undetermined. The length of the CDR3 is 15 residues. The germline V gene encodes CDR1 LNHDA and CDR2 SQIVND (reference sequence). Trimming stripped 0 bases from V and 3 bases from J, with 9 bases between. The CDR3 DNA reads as TGTGCCAGTAGTATAGACCAGTACTTCTACAATGAGCAGTTCTTC. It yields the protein CASSIDQYFYNEQFF.

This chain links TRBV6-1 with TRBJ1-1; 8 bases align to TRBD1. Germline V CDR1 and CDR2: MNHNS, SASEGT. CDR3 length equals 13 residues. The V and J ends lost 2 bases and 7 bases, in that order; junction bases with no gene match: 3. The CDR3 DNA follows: TGTGCCAGCAGTGAAAGAGGACAGGGTGAAGCTTTCTTT. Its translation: CASSERGQGEAFF.